The 10 T cell receptor beta chains below all came from one sample that was sequenced in a study of Ad26.COV2.S vaccination and SARS-CoV-2 variants. Data came from immunoSEQ multiplex PCR; TCRdb stores just in-frame clones and leaves some out. This table holds hundreds of thousands of clones, approximately 87% found once. Treatment specified: approximately 18 received Ad26.COV2.S at low or high dose, single or two shots; roughly five received placebo; per-sample allocation not given. Sampling happened 63 days after the first vaccine or placebo injection. Here the sequenced sample was peripheral blood, taken in a trial of Ad26.COV2.S vaccine versus placebo. The receptors were gathered from a person between 18 and 65 years old who received the Ad26.COV2.S COVID-19 vaccine or a placebo.

This chain links TRBV7-2 with TRBJ2-7, with 10 bases lining up with TRBD1. The CDR3 is 15 residues long. Germline V gene lookup returns CDR1 SGHTA and CDR2 FQGNSA. Trimming cost V 4 bases and J 2 bases; bases outside gene matches: 5. The CDR3: CASSYAGTGAYEQYF. In nucleotides, the CDR3 is TGTGCCAGCAGCTACGCCGGGACAGGGGCCTACGAGCAGTACTTC.

The chain uses TRBV7-9 and TRBJ1-2, with 8 bases matching TRBD1. Germline V lookup: CDR1 SEHNR, CDR2 FQNEAQ (reference sequence). CDR3 size: 12 residues. The trim removed 5 bases at V and 8 bases at J, leaving 4 bases unmatched. CDR3 region: CASSAGQGGYTF. The CDR3 bases are TGTGCCAGCAGCGCCGGACAGGGAGGCTACACCTTC. Drawing the rest from reference TRBV7-9 and TRBJ1-2, the complete variable domain is DTGVSQNPRHKITKRGQNVTFRCDPISEHNRLYWYRQTLGQGPEFLTYFQNEAQLEKSRLLSDRFSAERPKGSFSTLEIQRTEQGDSAMYLCASSAGQGGYTFGSGTRLTVV.

The V call is TRBV10-3, the J call TRBJ2-1; the D gene is possibly TRBD2 (5 bases). This CDR3 comprises 13 residues. CDR1 is ENHRY and CDR2 is SYGVKD in the germline V gene. Trimming removed 3 bases at V and 7 bases at J, with 10 bases between. The CDR3 DNA is TGTGCCATCAGTGATAGGAGCGGTAATGAGCAGTTCTTC. Amino acid sequence: CAISDRSGNEQFF.

The chain links TRBV7-9 to TRBJ1-4, with D perhaps matching TRBD1 (6 bases). V was trimmed by 5 bases and J by 3 bases, leaving 13 bases between them. The CDR3 has 15 amino acids. The V gene's germline CDR1 is SEHNR and CDR2 FQNEAQ (reference sequence). The CDR3, as DNA: TGTGCCAGCAGCCCCTGGGGGCCGGCTAATGAAAAACTGTTTTTT. It codes for CASSPWGPANEKLFF.

The chain has TRBV10-3 and TRBJ2-1; 10 bases are shared with TRBD2. Germline V CDR1 and CDR2: ENHRY, SYGVKD. CDR3 length: 15 amino acids. The V segment lost 4 bases and the J segment 6 bases; nucleotides outside the gene matches: 6. The CDR3 here is CAISVSGGAPNEQFF. In nucleotides, the CDR3 is TGTGCCATCAGTGTAAGCGGGGGGGCCCCCAATGAGCAGTTCTTC.

The CDR3 here is CASSPAGGASYEQYF. CDR3 DNA sequence: TGTGCCAGCTCACCAGCAGGGGGCGCTTCCTACGAGCAGTACTTC. The V gene is TRBV18, the J gene TRBJ2-7; TRBD1 agrees at 8 bases. Germline assignment: CDR1 KGHSH and CDR2 LQKENI. The CDR3 is 15 residues long. J was trimmed by 1 base and V by 2 bases; bases with no gene match: 4.

The rearrangement joins TRBV6-4 to TRBJ1-5; D remains unclear. Germline V gives CDR1 MRHNA, CDR2 SNTAGT. V lost 5 bases and J 2 bases, leaving 13 bases between the germline ends. The CDR3 is 15 amino acids. CDR3 sequence reads: CASSSRTWGNQPQHF. In nucleotides, the CDR3 is TGTGCCAGCAGTTCTCGGACCTGGGGCAATCAGCCCCAGCATTTT.

This chain's CDR3 is CASRGSDNYNEQFF. For the CDR3, the DNA is TGTGCCAGCAGGGGCTCGGACAACTACAATGAGCAGTTCTTC. V and J are TRBV2 and TRBJ2-1, with a tentative D call TRBD1 (5 bases). Germline V gene sequence: CDR1 SNHLY, CDR2 FYNNEI. This CDR3 region has 14 residues. The V end lost 6 bases, the J end lost 3 bases, and 12 bases lay between the germline ends.

The chain employs TRBV18 and TRBJ2-1, with D tentatively TRBD1 or TRBD2 (5 bases each). V dropped 9 bases and J dropped 0 bases, with 9 bases sitting between them. CDR3 length: 13 residues. Germline CDR1 is KGHSH and CDR2 is LQKENI. CDR3 amino acids: CASGGGSYNEQFF. The CDR3 nucleotides are TGTGCCAGTGGGGGTGGCTCCTACAATGAGCAGTTCTTC.

CDR3 coding DNA: TGTGCCAGCTTAACAGGCGGGGGATCACCCCTCCACTTT. Amino acid sequence: CASLTGGGSPLHF. J is TRBJ1-6 and V is TRBV6-5; TRBD1 is a possible D gene (5 bases). Germline values: CDR1 MNHEY, CDR2 SVGAGI. Trimming took 8 bases from V and 10 from J, leaving 15 bases between them. This CDR3 is 13 amino acids long.